This paragraph covers one T cell receptor beta chain sequence. Sequenced by immunoSEQ multiplex PCR; TCRdb stores in-frame clones only, minus some. The sample yields tens of thousands of clones, 80% to 95% seen once. This specimen belongs to a study of T cell changes during pregnancy in multiple sclerosis. The TCR comes from a female donor with multiple sclerosis, enrolled in a pregnancy study. Sequences were derived from peripheral blood, sampled in the third trimester of pregnancy.

The CDR3 reads CASSEGQASTDTQYF. In DNA, the CDR3 is TGTGCCAGCAGCGAGGGACAGGCTAGCACAGATACGCAGTATTTT. The V gene is TRBV9, the J gene TRBJ2-3; TRBD1 matches at 8 bases. Germline CDR1 is SGDLS and CDR2 is YYNGEE. The CDR3 has 15 amino acids. Trimming at V came to 3 bases and at J to 0 bases, leaving 3 bases not matched to a gene.